This T cell receptor (beta chain) was captured by sequencing in a study of T cell repertoires in cytomegalovirus infection. Study-level information: A matching HLA type, together with CMV infection, was signaled by public TCR beta signatures.

One entry per CDR3 protein, called by TCRdb with MiXCR from the reads. The data hold about 830,000 distinct CDR3 sequences, with less than 35% observed a single time. Findings of the study overall: Carriers of CMV plus the relevant HLA were identified by cumulative public TCR beta family frequency.

This clonotype was observed a few times. Its antigen is undetermined. Germline V lookup: CDR1 SGHDT, CDR2 YYEEEE. The CDR3 is 13 amino acids. The ends were cut back, 6 bases at V and 2 bases at J, with 9 bases in the middle. This clonotype was obtained from a human donor in good health (CMV status not recorded). Some clones in this sample may be carry-over from other donors' samples. The sequencing here drew on cultured CD8+ T cells from PBMCs, taken from culture after CMV antigen stimulation. This chain uses TRBV5-6 with TRBJ2-1; D may be TRBD1 or TRBD2 (5 bases each). Here the CDR3 reads CASTMGPYNEQFF. DNA of the CDR3: TGTGCCAGCACCATGGGACCCTACAATGAGCAGTTCTTC.